This TCR beta chain was recovered during a study of shared clonotypes between healthy human individuals. Study-wide results and caveats: Larger richness was generally estimated for naive than memory subsets.

Repertoires were generated with immunoSEQ multiplex PCR, while TCRdb's copy carries only in-frame clones and drops some. The profile shows 650,000 to 700,000 clones, 80% to 95% of them singletons. With respect to this clone: Its antigen is as yet unknown.

Germline assignment: CDR1 SGHKS and CDR2 YYEKEE (reference sequence). The CDR3 is 15 residues long. V dropped 3 bases and J dropped 5; count of bases not matched to a gene: 6. The chain links TRBV5-5 to TRBJ2-7, with 12 nucleotides matching TRBD1. Source material: memory CD8+ T cells from PBMCs. The subset denotes: CD45RO+ cells pooled with CCR7-negative TemRA cells. The sequence came from a man aged 18 to 29 in good health. Some clones in this sample may be carry-over from other donors' samples. Written as DNA, the CDR3 is TGTGCCAGCAGCTGGGGACAGGGGGCGCCTGACGAGCAGTACTTC. Translating gives CASSWGQGAPDEQYF. Filled out from reference TRBV5-5 and TRBJ2-7, the complete variable domain reads DAGVTQSPTHLIKTRGQQVTLRCSPISGHKSVSWYQQVLGQGPQFIFQYYEKEERGRGNFPDRFSARQFPNYSSELNVNALLLGDSALYLCASSWGQGAPDEQYFGPGTRLTVT.